This passage covers 20 T cell receptor beta chains from one sample sequenced in a study of control samples from healthy donors and cancer patients. Repertoires were generated with immunoSEQ multiplex PCR, while TCRdb's copy carries only in-frame clones and drops some. The repertoire holds under 450,000 clones, more than 80% seen once, with more than 6% in the top ten. Sequenced material: PBMCs. The source of these receptors is a man aged 35 to 55 with head and neck cancer.

This rearrangement joins TRBV30 to TRBJ1-1; possible D gene TRBD1, 5 bases. Trimming pared 2 bases from V and 5 bases from J, leaving 12 bases between. The CDR3 extends over 13 amino acids. CDR1 is GTSNPN, CDR2 SVGIG, per germline (reference sequence). The CDR3 nucleotides read TGTGCCTGGAGTTATTCGACAGCAACTGAAGCTTTCTTT. It encodes CAWSYSTATEAFF.

The chain employs TRBV9 and TRBJ2-7; 12 nucleotides match TRBD1. CDR3 size: 17 residues. Trimming at V came to 4 bases and at J to 4 bases, leaving 12 bases not matched to a gene. Looked up from germline, CDR1 is SGDLS and CDR2 is YYNGEE. The CDR3 here is CASSPRGTGGLAYEQYF. The CDR3 DNA sequence: TGTGCCAGCAGCCCCCGGGGGACAGGGGGCTTGGCTTACGAGCAGTACTTC.

The chain combines TRBV30 with TRBJ2-5; 7 nucleotides match TRBD1. V was pared by 5 bases and J by 3 bases, with 9 bases of the junction left unmatched. CDR3 size: 14 residues. Germline V gene lookup returns CDR1 GTSNPN and CDR2 SVGIG (reference sequence). The CDR3 DNA is TGTGCCTGGTGCAGGGGACAGACAAAAGAGACCCAGTACTTC. Its protein is CAWCRGQTKETQYF.

The V call is TRBV20-1, the J call TRBJ2-7, with D unclear. The CDR3 spans 11 residues. Germline-derived CDR1 and CDR2 are DFQATT and SNEGSKA (reference sequence). Trimming stripped 6 bases from V and 2 bases from J, with 8 bases between. DNA of the CDR3: TGCAGTGCCCTGGATACCTACGAGCAGTACTTC. It specifies CSALDTYEQYF.

V usage is TRBV6-2 or TRBV6-3 and J usage is TRBJ1-1, with 8 bases fitting TRBD1. V trimming: 2 bases; J trimming: 0 bases; junction bases outside the gene matches: 8. This CDR3 is built from 17 residues. Germline V gene lookup returns CDR1 MNHEY and CDR2 SVGEGT. The CDR3 spells CASSYPPQGQVNTEAFF. CDR3 DNA: TGTGCCAGCAGTTACCCGCCCCAGGGACAGGTGAACACTGAAGCTTTCTTT.

This chain uses TRBV19 with TRBJ2-3; either TRBD1 or TRBD2 may fit D (5 bases each). Germline assignment: CDR1 LNHDA and CDR2 SQIVND (reference sequence). The V gene lost 3 bases and the J gene lost 2 bases, with 18 bases spanning the gap. The CDR3 runs 17 residues. The CDR3 protein is CASSIKLGVLSTDTQYF. CDR3 nucleotide sequence: TGTGCCAGTAGTATTAAACTAGGGGTCCTATCCACAGATACGCAGTATTTT.

The chain couples TRBV4-3 to TRBJ1-2; D may be TRBD1 (5 bases). The CDR3 covers 15 residues. Germline CDR1 LGHNA, CDR2 YSLEER. Trimming stripped 0 bases from V and 1 base from J, with 9 bases between. The CDR3 here is CASSQDVGGNYGYTF. CDR3 DNA sequence: TGCGCCAGCAGCCAAGATGTGGGGGGTAACTATGGCTACACCTTC.

The chain recombines TRBV7-3 with TRBJ2-1; TRBD2 is a possible D gene (5 bases). This CDR3 is built from 16 residues. Germline V gene data show CDR1 as SGHTA and CDR2 as FQGTGA. V lost 4 bases, J lost 6 bases, and 19 bases lay in between. DNA of the CDR3: TGTGCCAGCAGCTCCAATGCCCCGGGAATCCCCAATGAGCAGTTCTTC. Translated: CASSSNAPGIPNEQFF.

The chain couples TRBV5-4 to TRBJ1-2, with D maybe TRBD1 (6 bases). Trimming took off 6 bases at V and 8 bases at J, with 14 bases between the two ends. The CDR3 spans 12 residues. Per germline, CDR1 SGHNT and CDR2 YYREEE (reference sequence). DNA of the CDR3: TGTGCCAGCAAGGCCACAGGGTTGGGCTACACCTTC. This sequence encodes CASKATGLGYTF.

The chain couples TRBV9 to TRBJ2-5; tentative D call: TRBD2 (6 bases). The CDR3 runs 15 residues. Trimming left V 3 bases short and J 4 bases short, with 16 bases between. Germline V gene sequence: CDR1 SGDLS, CDR2 YYNGEE. This chain's CDR3 is CASSEPGLPPETQYF. The CDR3 region has the DNA TGTGCCAGCAGCGAGCCGGGACTCCCTCCAGAGACCCAGTACTTC. Looking up the rest from reference TRBV9 and TRBJ2-5 gives the full variable domain: DSGVTQTPKHLITATGQRVTLRCSPRSGDLSVYWYQQSLDQGLQFLIQYYNGEERAKGNILERFSAQQFPDLHSELNLSSLELGDSALYFCASSEPGLPPETQYFGPGTRLLVL.

The genes are TRBV3-1 (or the pseudogene TRBV3-2) and TRBJ1-1; the D is unclear. Deletions cut 6 bases from V and 1 base from J, with 12 bases between. Germline loops: CDR1 LGHDT, CDR2 YNNKEL (reference sequence). The CDR3 has 14 amino acids. CDR3 sequence (DNA): TGTGCCAGCAGGCCTGTGACCGCGAACACTGAAGCTTTCTTT. Translated, it gives CASRPVTANTEAFF.

The chain couples TRBV6-6 to TRBJ1-5; no definite D call. The V gene lost 8 bases and the J gene lost 9 bases, with 8 bases spanning the gap. The CDR3 runs 10 residues. The germline CDR1 and CDR2 sequences are MNHNY and SVGAGI (reference sequence). CDR3: CASGWVPQHF. The CDR3 DNA follows: TGTGCCAGCGGATGGGTGCCCCAGCATTTT.

CDR3 in amino acids: CASSPSGSANQPQHF. CDR3 DNA: TGTGCCAGCAGCCCTTCCGGGTCAGCCAATCAGCCCCAGCATTTT. The rearrangement links TRBV9 to TRBJ1-5, with D hard to call. The length of the CDR3 is 15 residues. V dropped 4 bases and J dropped 3 bases, with 14 bases sitting between them. CDR1 is SGDLS and CDR2 is YYNGEE in the germline V gene.

J is TRBJ1-1 and V is TRBV12-3 or TRBV12-4; tentative D call: TRBD1 (5 bases). V lost 7 bases to trimming and J lost 0 bases, with 9 bases between them. The CDR3 is 13 amino acids. The CDR3 protein is CASTPGVNTEAFF. The CDR3 DNA reads TGTGCCAGCACCCCGGGGGTGAACACTGAAGCTTTCTTT.

This rearrangement joins TRBV5-6 to TRBJ2-7; D is perhaps TRBD1 (5 bases). The V gene's germline CDR1 is SGHDT and CDR2 YYEEEE. The V end was cut by 4 bases, the J end by 4 bases, with 12 bases between. This CDR3 spans 13 amino acids. CDR3 loop: CASSNGRAYEQYF. The CDR3 DNA follows: TGTGCCAGCAGCAACGGCAGGGCGTACGAGCAGTACTTC. Looking up the rest from reference TRBV5-6 and TRBJ2-7 gives the full variable domain: DAGVTQSPTHLIKTRGQQVTLRCSPKSGHDTVSWYQQALGQGPQFIFQYYEEEERQRGNFPDRFSGHQFPNYSSELNVNALLLGDSALYLCASSNGRAYEQYFGPGTRLTVT.

This chain uses TRBV11-3 with TRBJ2-2; D call uncertain. Trimming removed 4 bases at V and 4 bases at J, with 4 bases between. Germline V lookup: CDR1 SGHNT, CDR2 YENEEA. The CDR3 has 12 amino acids. The CDR3 DNA reads TGTGCCAGCAGCTCCCCCACCGGGGAGCTGTTTTTT. As protein: CASSSPTGELFF.

The genes are TRBV28 and TRBJ1-2; D unclear. There are 15 residues in the CDR3. The V end lost 3 bases, the J end lost 4 bases, and 15 bases lay between the germline ends. Germline assignment: CDR1 MDHEN and CDR2 SYDVKM. CDR3 sequence (DNA): TGTGCCAGCAGTTTGGAGGCCTATGCTGGCTATGGCTACACCTTC. It specifies CASSLEAYAGYGYTF.

The rearrangement joins TRBV6-2 or TRBV6-3 to TRBJ2-7; 7 bases fit TRBD2. Germline CDR1 MNHEY, CDR2 SVGEGT. V dropped 5 bases and J dropped 2; count of bases not matched to a gene: 3. The CDR3 contains 13 residues. Here the CDR3 DNA reads TGTGCCAGCAGTGGGAGGGGCCCCTACGAGCAGTACTTC. Translation gives CASSGRGPYEQYF.

V usage is TRBV6-6 and J usage is TRBJ1-5; tentative D call: TRBD1 (6 bases). Germline V gives CDR1 MNHNY, CDR2 SVGAGI (reference sequence). V was clipped by 11 bases and J by 13 bases, with 24 bases between them. The CDR3 is 13 residues long. CDR3 in DNA: TGTGCCGGCGGGGGGCGCGAAGGAAGTTCTCAGCATTTT. It specifies CAGGGREGSSQHF.

The CDR3 sequence: CASSPGQGTYNEQFF. CDR3 sequence (DNA): TGCGCCAGCAGCCCGGGACAGGGGACCTACAATGAGCAGTTCTTC. The V and J genes are TRBV5-1 and TRBJ2-1; TRBD1 aligns across 10 bases. CDR3 size: 15 residues. Germline CDR1 reads SGHRS; CDR2 reads YFSETQ. The V gene end was trimmed by 4 bases and the J gene end by 2 bases; junction bases not matched to a gene: 3.